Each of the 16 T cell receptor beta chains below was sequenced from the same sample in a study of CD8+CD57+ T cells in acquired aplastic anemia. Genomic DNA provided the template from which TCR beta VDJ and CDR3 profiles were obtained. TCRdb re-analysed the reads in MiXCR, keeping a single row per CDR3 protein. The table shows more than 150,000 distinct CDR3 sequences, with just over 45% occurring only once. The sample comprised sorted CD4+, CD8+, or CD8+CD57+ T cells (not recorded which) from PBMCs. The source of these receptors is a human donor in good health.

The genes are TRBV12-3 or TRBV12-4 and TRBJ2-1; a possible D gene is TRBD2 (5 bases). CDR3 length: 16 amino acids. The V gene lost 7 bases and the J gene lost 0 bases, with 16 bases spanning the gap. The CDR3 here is CASTKVGTSSYNEQFF. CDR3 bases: TGTGCCAGCACGAAGGTAGGAACTAGCTCCTACAATGAGCAGTTCTTC.

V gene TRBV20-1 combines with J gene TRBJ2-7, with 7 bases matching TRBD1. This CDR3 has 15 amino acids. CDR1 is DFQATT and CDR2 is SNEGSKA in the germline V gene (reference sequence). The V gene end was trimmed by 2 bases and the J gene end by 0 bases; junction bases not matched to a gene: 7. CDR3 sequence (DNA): TGCAGTGCTAGACCATCGGACAGGAGCTCCTACGAGCAGTACTTC. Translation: CSARPSDRSSYEQYF.

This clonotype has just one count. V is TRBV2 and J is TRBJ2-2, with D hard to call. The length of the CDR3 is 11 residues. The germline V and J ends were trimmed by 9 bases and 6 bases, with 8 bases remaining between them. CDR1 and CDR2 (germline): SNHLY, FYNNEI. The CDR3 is CARLWAGELFF. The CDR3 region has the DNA TGTGCCAGACTCTGGGCCGGGGAGCTGTTTTTT.

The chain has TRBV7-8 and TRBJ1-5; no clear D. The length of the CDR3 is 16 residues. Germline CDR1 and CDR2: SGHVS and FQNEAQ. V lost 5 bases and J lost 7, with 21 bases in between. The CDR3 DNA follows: TGTGCCAGCAGCGCGCTTCGATGGGTAACCAAGCAGCCCCAGCATTTT. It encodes CASSALRWVTKQPQHF.

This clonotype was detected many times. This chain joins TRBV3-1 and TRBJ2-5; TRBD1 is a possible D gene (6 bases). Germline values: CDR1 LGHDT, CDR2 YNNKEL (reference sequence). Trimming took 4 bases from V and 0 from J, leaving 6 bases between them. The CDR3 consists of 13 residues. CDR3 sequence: CASSRTDQETQYF. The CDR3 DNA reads TGTGCCAGCAGCCGGACAGACCAAGAGACCCAGTACTTC.

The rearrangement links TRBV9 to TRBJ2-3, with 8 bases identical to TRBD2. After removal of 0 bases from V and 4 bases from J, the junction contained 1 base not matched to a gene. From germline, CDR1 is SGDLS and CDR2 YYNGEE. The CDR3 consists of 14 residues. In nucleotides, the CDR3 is TGTGCCAGCAGCGTAGCGGGGGGGGCAGATACGCAGTATTTT. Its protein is CASSVAGGADTQYF.

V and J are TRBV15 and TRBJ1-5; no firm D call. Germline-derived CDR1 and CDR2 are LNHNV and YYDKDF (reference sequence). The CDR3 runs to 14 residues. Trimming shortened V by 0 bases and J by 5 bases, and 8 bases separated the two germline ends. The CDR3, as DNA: TGTGCCACCAGCAGAGATGAAAGCTATCAGCCCCAGCATTTT. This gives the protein CATSRDESYQPQHF.

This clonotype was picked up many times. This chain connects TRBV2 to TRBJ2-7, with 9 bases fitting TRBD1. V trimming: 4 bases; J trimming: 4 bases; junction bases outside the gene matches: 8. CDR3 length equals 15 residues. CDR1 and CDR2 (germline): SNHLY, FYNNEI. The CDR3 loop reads CASSAGGTGKYEQYF. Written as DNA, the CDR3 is TGTGCCAGCAGTGCCGGGGGGACAGGGAAGTACGAGCAGTACTTC.

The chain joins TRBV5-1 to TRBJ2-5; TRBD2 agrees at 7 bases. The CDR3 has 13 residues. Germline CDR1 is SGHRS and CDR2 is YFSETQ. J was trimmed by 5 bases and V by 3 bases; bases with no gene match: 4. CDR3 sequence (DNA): TGCGCCAGCAGCTCTGGGGAGGGCGAGACCCAGTACTTC. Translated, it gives CASSSGEGETQYF.

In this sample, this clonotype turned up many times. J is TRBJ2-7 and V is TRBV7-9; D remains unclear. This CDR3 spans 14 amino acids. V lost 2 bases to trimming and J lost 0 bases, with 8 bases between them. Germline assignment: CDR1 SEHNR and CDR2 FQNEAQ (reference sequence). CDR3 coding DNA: TGTGCCAGCAGCTTAACACCAAGCTCCTACGAGCAGTACTTC. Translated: CASSLTPSSYEQYF.

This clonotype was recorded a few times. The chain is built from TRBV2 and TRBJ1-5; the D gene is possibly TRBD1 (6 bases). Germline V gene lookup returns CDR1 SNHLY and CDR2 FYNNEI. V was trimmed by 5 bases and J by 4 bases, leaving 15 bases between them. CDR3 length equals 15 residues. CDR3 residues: CASSLVGTMNQPQHF. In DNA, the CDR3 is TGTGCCAGCAGTCTCGTGGGGACAATGAATCAGCCCCAGCATTTT.

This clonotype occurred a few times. As DNA, the CDR3 is TGTGCCAGCACCAAAAGCGCTCTAGTGAGACTAGCCGTAGATACGCAGTATTTT. This sequence encodes CASTKSALVRLAVDTQYF. The chain joins TRBV6-1 to TRBJ2-3, with TRBD2 matching 7 bases. Germline V lookup: CDR1 MNHNS, CDR2 SASEGT. The CDR3 has 18 residues. The junction had 21 bases not matched to a gene; V was cut back by 7 bases and J by 5 bases.

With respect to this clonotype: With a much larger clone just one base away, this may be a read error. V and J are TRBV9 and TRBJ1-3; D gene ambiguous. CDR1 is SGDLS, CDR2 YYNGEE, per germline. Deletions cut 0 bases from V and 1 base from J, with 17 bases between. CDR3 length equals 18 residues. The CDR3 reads CASSVDPLALGSGNTIYF. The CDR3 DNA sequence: TGTGCCAGCAGCGTAGATCCCCTGGCGTTGGGATCTGGAAACACCATATATTTT.

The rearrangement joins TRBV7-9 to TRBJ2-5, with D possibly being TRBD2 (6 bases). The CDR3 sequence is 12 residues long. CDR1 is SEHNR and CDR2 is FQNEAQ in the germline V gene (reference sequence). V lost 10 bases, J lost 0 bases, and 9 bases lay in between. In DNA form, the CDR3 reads TGTGCCACGCAGCGGGACCAAGAGACCCAGTACTTC. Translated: CATQRDQETQYF.

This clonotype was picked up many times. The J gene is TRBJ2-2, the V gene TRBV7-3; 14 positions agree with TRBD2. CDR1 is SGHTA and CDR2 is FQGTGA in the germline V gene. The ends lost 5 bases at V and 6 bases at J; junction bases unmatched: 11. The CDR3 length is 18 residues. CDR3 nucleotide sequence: TGTGCCAGCAGCAGATCCGGGACTAGCGGGAGAATCGCCGGGGAGCTGTTTTTT. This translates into CASSRSGTSGRIAGELFF.

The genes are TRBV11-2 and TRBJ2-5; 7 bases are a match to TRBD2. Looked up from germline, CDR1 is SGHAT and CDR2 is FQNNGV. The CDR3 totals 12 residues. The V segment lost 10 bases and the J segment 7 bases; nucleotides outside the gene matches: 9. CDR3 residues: CANVPSGGTQYF. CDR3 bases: TGTGCCAACGTCCCATCGGGGGGGACCCAGTACTTC.